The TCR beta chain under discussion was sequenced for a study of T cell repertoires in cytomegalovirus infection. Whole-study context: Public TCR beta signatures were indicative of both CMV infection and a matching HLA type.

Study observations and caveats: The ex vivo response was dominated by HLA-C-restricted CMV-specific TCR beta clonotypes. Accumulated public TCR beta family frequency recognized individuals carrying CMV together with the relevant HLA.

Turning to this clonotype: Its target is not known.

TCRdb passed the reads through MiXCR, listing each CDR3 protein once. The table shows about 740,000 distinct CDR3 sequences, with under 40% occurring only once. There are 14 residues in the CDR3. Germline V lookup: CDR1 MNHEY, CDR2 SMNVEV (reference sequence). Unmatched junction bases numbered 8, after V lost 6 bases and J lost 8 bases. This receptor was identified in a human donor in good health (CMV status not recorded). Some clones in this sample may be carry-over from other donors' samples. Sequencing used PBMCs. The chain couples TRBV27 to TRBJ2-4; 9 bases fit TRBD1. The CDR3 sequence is CASSPRQGVDIQYF. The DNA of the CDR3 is TGTGCCAGCAGCCCGCGACAGGGGGTGGACATTCAGTACTTC.